This TCR beta chain was retrieved from a study of blood T cell repertoires in COVID-19. Overall study context: Both acute and convalescent COVID-19 samples were obtained from the United States, Italy and Spain. The cDNA or gDNA used as material had been derived from T cells, B-cell-depleted T cells, or PBMCs.

The CDR3 totals 13 residues. The germline V gene has CDR1 LNHDA and CDR2 SQIVND (reference sequence). Trimming took 3 bases from V and 1 from J, leaving 6 bases between them. A single count supports this clone. Per the original methods: Amplification from reference gene primers served as the basis for estimated nucleated cell counts. The table came from immunoSEQ multiplex PCR; TCRdb's copy has only in-frame clones and leaves some out. The DNA gave D and trimming, while V, J and clone size come from that table. The table lists 190,000 or so clones, approximately 79% of them singletons. The rearrangement links TRBV19 to TRBJ1-1; D uncertain. The receptor was derived from a man between 50 and 59 years old who had recovered from COVID-19. Source material: peripheral blood. CDR3 in amino acids: CASSMWQNTEAFF. The CDR3 DNA is TGTGCCAGTAGTATGTGGCAGAACACTGAAGCTTTCTTT.